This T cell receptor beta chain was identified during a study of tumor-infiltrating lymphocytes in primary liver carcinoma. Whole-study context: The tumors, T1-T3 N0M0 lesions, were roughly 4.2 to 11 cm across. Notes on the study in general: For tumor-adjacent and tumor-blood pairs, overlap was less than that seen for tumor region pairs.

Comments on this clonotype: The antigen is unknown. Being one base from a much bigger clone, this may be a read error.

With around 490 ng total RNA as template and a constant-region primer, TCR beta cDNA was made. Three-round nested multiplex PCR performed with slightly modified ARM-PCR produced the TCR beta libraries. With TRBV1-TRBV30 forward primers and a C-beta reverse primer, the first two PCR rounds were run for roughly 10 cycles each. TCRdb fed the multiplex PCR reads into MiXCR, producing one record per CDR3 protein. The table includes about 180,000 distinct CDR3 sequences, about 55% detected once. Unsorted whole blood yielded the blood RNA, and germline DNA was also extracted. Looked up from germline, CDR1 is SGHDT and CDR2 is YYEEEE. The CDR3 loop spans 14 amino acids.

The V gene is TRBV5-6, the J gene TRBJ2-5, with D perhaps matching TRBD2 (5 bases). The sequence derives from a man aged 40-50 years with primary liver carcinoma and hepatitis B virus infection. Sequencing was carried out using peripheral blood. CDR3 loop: CVSSLNSGRETQYF. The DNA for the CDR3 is TGTGTCAGCAGCCTGAACAGCGGTAGGGAGACCCAGTACTTC.